This T cell receptor (beta chain) was sequenced for a study of blood T cell repertoires in COVID-19. Some clones are missing from TCRdb's copy, which holds only in-frame ones; the method was immunoSEQ multiplex PCR. The sample includes 200,000 to 300,000 clones, 86% of them seen just once. The sample was peripheral blood. This sequence originates from a woman aged 60-70 years who had recovered from COVID-19.

The chain's CDR3 is CASSQVLGTSGADEQFF. Here the CDR3 DNA reads TGTGCCAGCAGCCAAGTCCTTGGGACTAGCGGGGCGGATGAGCAGTTCTTC. This rearrangement joins TRBV4-2 to TRBJ2-1, with TRBD2 matching 13 bases. The CDR3 loop spans 17 amino acids. Germline V CDR1 and CDR2: LGHNA, YNFKEQ. J was trimmed by 8 bases and V by 1 base; bases with no gene match: 8.